The 5 T cell receptor beta chains below were found in one sample sequenced in a study of cytomegalovirus exposure and HLA in healthy donors. PCR amplification relied on 60 Vbeta primers (plus 13 Jbeta primers). Assay: immunoSEQ multiplex PCR; the TCRdb copy retains only in-frame clones and omits some. Among roughly 83,000 clones, just under 75% were seen once, and the ten largest hold 4% to 5%. Sequencing used PBMCs. These receptors were obtained from a man between 60 and 75 years old in good health and CMV-seronegative.

This clone was recorded once. V and J are TRBV2 and TRBJ1-2; TRBD1 matches at 12 bases. The V segment lost 6 bases and the J segment 7 bases; nucleotides outside the gene matches: 6. Germline V gives CDR1 SNHLY, CDR2 FYNNEI. The CDR3 length is 14 residues. The CDR3 region is CASSDWDRGPGYTF. CDR3 coding DNA: TGTGCCAGCAGCGACTGGGACAGGGGGCCTGGCTACACCTTC.

This clone has just a few counts. The chain has TRBV6-6 and TRBJ1-1; the match to TRBD1 covers 7 bases. Germline V CDR1 and CDR2: MNHNY, SVGAGI (reference sequence). J lost 1 base, V lost 8 bases, and 7 bases had no gene match. This CDR3 contains 14 residues. CDR3 sequence reads: CASYHRGQNTEAFF. DNA of the CDR3: TGTGCCAGCTACCACAGGGGCCAGAACACTGAAGCTTTCTTT.

The chain carries TRBV7-6 and TRBJ2-7; the match to TRBD1 covers 7 bases. After removal of 4 bases from V and 6 bases from J, the junction contained 3 bases not matched to a gene. This CDR3 region has 12 residues. CDR1 SGHVS and CDR2 FNYEAQ come from the germline V gene. CDR3 amino acids: CASSSGGSEQYF. The CDR3 DNA is TGTGCCAGCAGCTCAGGGGGTAGCGAGCAGTACTTC.

The V gene is TRBV4-2, the J gene TRBJ2-4, with 12 positions matching TRBD2. The CDR3 sequence is 18 residues long. The V gene's germline CDR1 is LGHNA and CDR2 YNFKEQ. Trimming cost V 5 bases and J 0 bases; bases outside gene matches: 8. CDR3 in amino acids: CASSASGGGGLAKNIQYF. For the CDR3, the DNA is TGTGCCAGCAGCGCTAGCGGGGGGGGAGGGCTAGCCAAAAACATTCAGTACTTC.

The chain couples TRBV18 to TRBJ1-4; D ambiguous. V lost 3 bases, J lost 7 bases, and 18 bases lay in between. Germline CDR1 is KGHSH and CDR2 is LQKENI. The CDR3 is 16 residues long. CDR3 sequence (DNA): TGTGCCAGCTCACCTCCCAACACCCAGAGGAGTGAAAAACTGTTTTTT. Protein sequence: CASSPPNTQRSEKLFF.